These T cell receptor beta chains were read from a single sample in a study of shared T cell receptors in the human thymus. Method: immunoSEQ multiplex PCR; TCRdb's copy keeps in-frame clones and lacks some. The sample lists 600,000 or so clones, around 87% occurring once. The data also belong to a second study, concerning human thymus T cells.

The source material was thymocytes. The receptors come from a boy under two years old with a congenital heart defect. CDR3s include the opening cysteine and the closing phenylalanine or tryptophan. The D gene is left open where the match is weak. The size of a clone is reported for some rows only, either as once, few or many, or as a class for expanded clones.

d_call j_call v_call clone_size cdr3_aa cdr3_nt
TRBD1 TRBJ2-7 TRBV4-1 once CASSRGQGPISLELREQYF TGCGCCAGCAGCAGAGGACAGGGTCCTATTAGTCTGGAGCTACGGGAGCAGTACTTC
TRBD2 TRBJ2-4 TRBV7-9 NA CASSARLAGGEIQYF TGTGCCAGCAGCGCTAGACTAGCGGGAGGGGAGATTCAGTACTTC
NA TRBJ1-6 TRBV4-1 NA CASSQDRPGRDNSPLHF TGCGCCAGCAGCCAAGATCGGCCAGGGAGGGATAATTCACCCCTCCACTTT
NA TRBJ2-3 TRBV11-2 NA CASSARVTDTQYF TGTGCCAGCAGCGCCCGGGTGACAGATACGCAGTATTTT
NA TRBJ1-1 TRBV6-1 NA CASLGALNTEAFF TGTGCCAGCCTAGGTGCCCTGAACACTGAAGCTTTCTTT
NA TRBJ2-7 TRBV6-1 NA CASSAQGGSSYEQYF TGTGCCAGCAGTGCCCAAGGGGGTAGTTCCTACGAGCAGTACTTC
TRBD2 TRBJ2-1 TRBV5-1 NA CASSHPSGSSYNEQFF TGCGCCAGCAGCCATCCTAGCGGGAGCTCCTACAATGAGCAGTTCTTC
NA TRBJ2-7 TRBV15 NA CATSLENRVTYEQYF TGTGCCACCAGCCTGGAAAACAGGGTAACCTACGAGCAGTACTTC
NA TRBJ1-3 TRBV5-4 few CASSRWTVFHSGNTIYF TGTGCCAGCAGCAGATGGACAGTCTTCCACTCTGGAAACACCATATATTTT
NA TRBJ2-1 TRBV20-1 NA CSPQSNEQFF TGCAGTCCCCAGTCCAATGAGCAGTTCTTC
NA TRBJ2-7 TRBV4-1 NA CASSRGDTYEQYF TGCGCCAGCAGCCGGGGGGATACCTACGAGCAGTACTTC
NA TRBJ2-1 TRBV7-2 NA CASVEGNYNEQFF TGTGCCAGCGTGGAGGGGAATTACAATGAGCAGTTCTTC
TRBD2 TRBJ2-3 TRBV9 NA CASSLRTSGGSDTQYF TGTGCCAGCAGCCTCCGGACTAGCGGGGGGAGTGATACGCAGTATTTT
NA TRBJ2-7 TRBV9 NA CASSVGGSTAETREQYF TGTGCCAGCAGCGTAGGAGGGAGTACCGCTGAGACCCGAGAGCAGTACTTC
NA TRBJ2-1 TRBV6-6 once CASSANREGFNEQFF TGTGCCAGCAGTGCGAACAGGGAGGGTTTCAATGAGCAGTTCTTC
TRBD1 TRBJ2-2 TRBV11-2 NA CASSSSRDRGRLELFF TGTGCCAGCAGCTCAAGCCGGGACAGGGGGCGGTTGGAGCTGTTTTTT
NA TRBJ1-4 TRBV28 NA CASSLRPVPTTGTNEKLFF TGTGCCAGCAGTTTAAGGCCTGTTCCGACAACTGGAACAAATGAAAAACTGTTTTTT
NA TRBJ2-7 TRBV7-6 NA CASSLEVRGPYEQYF TGTGCCAGCAGCTTAGAGGTGCGGGGGCCCTACGAGCAGTACTTC
NA TRBJ2-1 TRBV6-6 NA CASSYTGGDEQFF TGTGCCAGCAGTTACACCGGAGGGGATGAGCAGTTCTTC
NA TRBJ2-7 TRBV5-4 few CASSLASARTYEQYF TGTGCCAGCAGCTTGGCTAGCGCCCGTACCTACGAGCAGTACTTC
TRBD1 TRBJ2-6 TRBV5-6 NA CASSPPGTGSSGANVLTF TGTGCCAGCAGCCCCCCCGGGACAGGGTCCTCTGGGGCCAACGTCCTGACTTTC
TRBD1 TRBJ1-1 TRBV30 NA CAWRRGQNTEAFF TGTGCCTGGAGAAGGGGGCAGAACACTGAAGCTTTCTTT
NA TRBJ1-5 TRBV5-8 NA CASGPYRAGGSEQPQHF TGTGCCAGCGGACCTTACAGGGCTGGGGGCTCTGAACAGCCCCAGCATTTT
NA TRBJ1-6 TRBV28 NA CASSFPVDRRGNSPLHF TGTGCCAGCAGTTTCCCCGTTGACCGACGGGGAAATTCACCCCTCCACTTT
NA TRBJ1-1 TRBV6-5 NA CASSNTGHTEAFF TGTGCCAGCAGCAATACAGGGCATACTGAAGCTTTCTTT
NA TRBJ1-1 TRBV9 NA CASSVGSGCARTEAFF TGTGCCAGCAGCGTAGGATCAGGGTGTGCCCGCACTGAAGCTTTCTTT
TRBD2 TRBJ2-1 TRBV2 once CASSDLGLAGPSSYNEQFF TGTGCCAGCAGTGATTTGGGACTAGCGGGACCGAGCTCCTACAATGAGCAGTTCTTC
TRBD2 TRBJ2-3 TRBV4-3 NA CASSQTPSGSSFDTQYF TGCGCCAGCAGCCAAACACCGAGCGGGAGCTCTTTCGATACGCAGTATTTT
NA TRBJ2-3 TRBV25-1 NA CATSPVTPLTDTQYF TGTGCCACCAGCCCTGTGACACCTCTCACAGATACGCAGTATTTT
NA TRBJ2-7 TRBV9 NA CASSVASTGTYEQYF TGTGCCAGCAGCGTGGCGTCGACAGGAACTTACGAGCAGTACTTC
TRBD2 TRBJ2-2 TRBV10-3 few CATHPLGERGGPNTGELFF TGTGCCACCCATCCCTTGGGGGAGCGGGGAGGGCCGAACACCGGGGAGCTGTTTTTT
TRBD1 TRBJ2-1 TRBV28 NA CASSLRGRDSNEQFF TGTGCCAGCAGTTTACGCGGCCGGGACAGCAATGAGCAGTTCTTC
NA TRBJ2-2 TRBV7-8 NA CASSLWCRDGTPNTGELFF TGTGCCAGCAGCCTATGGTGTCGGGATGGGACACCGAACACCGGGGAGCTGTTTTTT
TRBD2 TRBJ2-2 TRBV5-6 NA CASSRRRGGSGELFF TGTGCCAGCAGCCGGCGCCGGGGGGGGAGCGGGGAGCTGTTTTTT